The 20 T cell receptor beta chains reported below all come from one sample, sequenced in a study of identical twins. Via MiXCR, TCRdb re-called the 5' RACE reads, giving one row per CDR3 protein. The table shows 510,000 or so distinct CDR3 sequences, with nearly 15% occurring only once. These data were also reused for a study on yellow fever vaccine responses in identical twins.

Sequencing was carried out using CD4+ T cells sorted from blood. The source of these receptors is a woman aged 18-35 years in good health.

V usage is TRBV5-6 and J usage is TRBJ1-1; D not certain. V dropped 4 bases and J dropped 3 bases, with 16 bases sitting between them. There are 15 residues in the CDR3. Germline-derived CDR1 and CDR2 are SGHDT and YYEEEE. CDR3 coding DNA: TGTGCCAGCAGCCTCCGGGCCCTCTGGGACACTGAAGCTTTCTTT. This codes for CASSLRALWDTEAFF.

The chain combines TRBV20-1 with TRBJ1-5, with D hard to call. With 8 bases removed from V and 6 bases from J, the gap between germline ends came to 5 bases. CDR3 length: 9 amino acids. Germline CDR1 DFQATT, CDR2 SNEGSKA (reference sequence). CDR3 sequence: CSSGQPQHF. The CDR3 nucleotides are TGCAGTAGTGGTCAGCCCCAGCATTTT.

This clonotype turned up a few times. The chain couples TRBV10-3 to TRBJ2-1, with D perhaps matching TRBD1 or TRBD2 (5 bases each). The CDR3 sequence is 14 residues long. CDR1 and CDR2 (germline): ENHRY, SYGVKD. Trimming pared 3 bases from V and 6 bases from J, leaving 12 bases between. The DNA for the CDR3 is TGTGCCATCAGTGATATAGTGAGGGGCAATGAGCAGTTCTTC. It encodes CAISDIVRGNEQFF.

The chain couples TRBV28 to TRBJ2-3, with 12 bases aligning to TRBD2. The V segment lost 1 base and the J segment 4 bases; nucleotides outside the gene matches: 6. The V gene's germline CDR1 is MDHEN and CDR2 SYDVKM. The CDR3 spans 17 residues. The CDR3 reads CASSLYLAGGPADTQYF. In DNA form, the CDR3 reads TGTGCCAGCAGTTTATACCTAGCGGGGGGGCCGGCAGATACGCAGTATTTT.

The genes are TRBV13 and TRBJ1-5; D gene unclear. Looked up from germline, CDR1 is PRHDT and CDR2 is FYEKMQ (reference sequence). Between the trimmed V and J ends, which lost 3 bases and 7 bases, there was a span of 13 bases. This CDR3 is 14 amino acids long. The DNA for the CDR3 is TGTGCCAGCAGCTTGAGTATGGAGCGCCAGCCCCAGCATTTT. Amino acid sequence: CASSLSMERQPQHF. The whole variable domain, filled in from reference TRBV13 and TRBJ1-5, reads AAGVIQSPRHLIKEKRETATLKCYPIPRHDTVYWYQQGPGQDPQFLISFYEKMQSDKGSIPDRFSAQQFSDYHSELNMSSLELGDSALYFCASSLSMERQPQHFGDGTRLSIL.

This clonotype was observed a handful of times. The V and J genes are TRBV27 and TRBJ1-2; 8 nucleotides align to TRBD1. This CDR3 spans 14 amino acids. Unmatched junction bases numbered 7, after V lost 6 bases and J lost 4 bases. Germline V gives CDR1 MNHEY, CDR2 SMNVEV (reference sequence). The CDR3 region has the DNA TGTGCCAGCAGCCGACAGGGGCCCCCCTATGGCTACACCTTC. Its translation is CASSRQGPPYGYTF.

This rearrangement joins TRBV4-2 to TRBJ2-5, with 10 bases aligning to TRBD2. The CDR3 is 18 residues long. Germline V CDR1 and CDR2: LGHNA, YNFKEQ. The trim removed 0 bases at V and 5 bases at J, leaving 12 bases unmatched. The CDR3 nucleotides read TGTGCCAGCAGCCAAGATTGGGTGGTAGCGGGAGGCTTTGAGACCCAGTACTTC. It codes for CASSQDWVVAGGFETQYF.

The gene calls are TRBV4-1 and TRBJ2-2, with D hard to call. The CDR3 runs 14 residues. Germline CDR1 MGHRA, CDR2 YSYEKL. Trimming left V 1 base short and J 5 bases short, with 8 bases between. CDR3 coding DNA: TGCGCCAGCAGCCAAGTAGGTGCGACCGGGGAGCTGTTTTTT. Encoded protein: CASSQVGATGELFF.

The V call is TRBV10-3, the J call TRBJ2-2, with TRBD1 identical over 7 bases. V lost 6 bases to trimming and J lost 0 bases; unmatched junction nucleotides: 4. CDR1 is ENHRY and CDR2 is SYGVKD in the germline V gene. This CDR3 contains 15 residues. The CDR3 loop reads CAISGTDTNTGELFF. The CDR3 DNA follows: TGTGCCATCAGCGGGACAGACACGAACACCGGGGAGCTGTTTTTT.

CDR3 protein: CASSELGGGTWNEQFF. In DNA, the CDR3 is TGTGCCAGCAGTGAACTAGGAGGGGGTACGTGGAATGAGCAGTTCTTC. The chain couples TRBV12-3 or TRBV12-4 to TRBJ2-1; D is tentatively TRBD1 or TRBD2 (6 bases each). The V end was cut by 5 bases, the J end by 7 bases, with 21 bases between. The CDR3 has 16 amino acids.

This rearrangement joins TRBV20-1 to TRBJ2-7; 8 nucleotides align to TRBD2. The CDR3 sequence is 15 residues long. With 1 base clipped from V and 6 bases from J, the junction kept 11 bases outside the gene matches. Germline V gives CDR1 DFQATT, CDR2 SNEGSKA (reference sequence). The CDR3 bases are TGCAGTGCTAGAGCCAATGCGGGAGGCAGGAGCGAGCAGTACTTC. Translated, it gives CSARANAGGRSEQYF.

This clonotype was detected only a few times. The rearrangement links TRBV11-3 to TRBJ2-3, with 12 bases aligning to TRBD1. This CDR3 region has 15 residues. Germline V lookup: CDR1 SGHNT, CDR2 YENEEA. J gave up 2 bases and V 5 bases, and 2 bases lay outside the gene matches. CDR3: CASSRGQGATDTQYF. CDR3 coding DNA: TGTGCCAGCAGCCGGGGACAGGGGGCCACAGATACGCAGTATTTT.

This clonotype was seen more than once but under ten times. The chain links TRBV12-3 or TRBV12-4 to TRBJ2-3, with D possibly matching TRBD2 (6 bases). The V end was cut by 6 bases, the J end by 1 base, with 17 bases between. The CDR3 sequence is 16 residues long. CDR3 coding DNA: TGTGCCAGCAGCCAGTCGGGCGGGGAACGCACAGATACGCAGTATTTT. Protein: CASSQSGGERTDTQYF.

This clonotype occurred many times. The chain recombines TRBV12-3 or TRBV12-4 with TRBJ2-7; no firm D call. The CDR3 extends over 13 amino acids. V lost 8 bases and J lost 0, with 11 bases in between. As DNA, the CDR3 is TGTGCCAGCTCAACGGTGAACTCCTACGAGCAGTACTTC. Protein: CASSTVNSYEQYF.

The V gene is TRBV20-1, the J gene TRBJ1-2; 7 bases align to TRBD1. There are 12 residues in the CDR3. CDR1 and CDR2 (germline): DFQATT, SNEGSKA (reference sequence). The trim removed 5 bases at V and 7 bases at J, leaving 7 bases unmatched. CDR3 nucleotides: TGCAGTGCTGAACAGGGGTACGGTGGCTACACCTTC. Translated, it gives CSAEQGYGGYTF.

This chain uses TRBV29-1 with TRBJ2-5; 7 nucleotides agree with TRBD2. V lost 4 bases and J lost 2; bases outside the gene matches: 16. The CDR3 is 17 amino acids. CDR1 and CDR2 (germline): SQVTM, ANQGSEA. CDR3: CSVASRLAVWMQETQYF. The CDR3, as DNA: TGCAGCGTTGCTAGCCGGCTAGCGGTTTGGATGCAAGAGACCCAGTACTTC.

The J gene is TRBJ2-1, the V gene TRBV9; the match to TRBD1 covers 7 bases. The V gene end was trimmed by 3 bases and the J gene end by 0 bases; junction bases not matched to a gene: 6. Germline assignment: CDR1 SGDLS and CDR2 YYNGEE. The CDR3 covers 16 residues. The CDR3 DNA reads as TGTGCCAGCAGCGAACAGACAGGGAGCTCCTACAATGAGCAGTTCTTC. Amino acid sequence: CASSEQTGSSYNEQFF.

The table lists this clonotype with many counts. The chain is built from TRBV12-3 or TRBV12-4 and TRBJ2-1, with a weak D call TRBD2 (5 bases). The V end lost 3 bases, the J end lost 0 bases, and 12 bases lay between the germline ends. This CDR3 is built from 16 residues. CDR3 DNA: TGTGCCAGCAGTTTCTTGGAGGCTAGCTCCTACAATGAGCAGTTCTTC. This codes for CASSFLEASSYNEQFF.

V is TRBV7-8 and J is TRBJ1-6; no clear D gene. The germline V and J ends were trimmed by 1 base and 18 bases, with 13 bases remaining between them. The CDR3 loop spans 12 amino acids. Germline-derived CDR1 and CDR2 are SGHVS and FQNEAQ. The CDR3 loop reads CASSLEVVPSHF. The CDR3 DNA sequence: TGTGCCAGCAGCTTAGAGGTCGTACCAAGCCACTTT.

This rearrangement joins TRBV28 to TRBJ2-5, with D possibly matching TRBD2 (5 bases). Germline V lookup: CDR1 MDHEN, CDR2 SYDVKM. The CDR3 loop spans 13 amino acids. V lost 5 bases to trimming and J lost 1 base, with 8 bases between them. CDR3 residues: CASSGLAQETQYF. CDR3 bases: TGTGCCAGCAGTGGACTGGCCCAAGAGACCCAGTACTTC.